Listed below are T cell receptor beta chains from one sample, sequenced in a study of molecular identifiers for immune sequencing clone quantification. TCRdb analysed the PCR reads with MiXCR anew, one entry per CDR3 protein. The sample lists about half a million distinct CDR3 sequences, about a fifth occurring once. Sequencing was carried out using naive CD8+ T cells from blood, with Jurkat cell RNA spiked in. The receptors shown here come from a human donor in good health. Some libraries in this study had Jurkat cell RNA spiked in. CDR3s include the opening cysteine and the closing phenylalanine or tryptophan.

J: TRBJ2-2
V: TRBV4-3
CDR3: CAGSQDWRGGWPGELFF

J: TRBJ1-2
V: TRBV30
CDR3: CAWSVLGLLPNYGYTF

J: TRBJ2-3
V: TRBV6-6
CDR3: CASGSGDTDTRYF

J: TRBJ2-1
V: TRBV28
CDR3: CASNPGLADYNEQFF

J: TRBJ2-5
V: TRBV4-1
CDR3: CASSQLFASGGQETQYF

J: TRBJ2-6
V: TRBV7-9
CDR3: CASSLGLAGANVLTF

J: TRBJ2-3
V: TRBV13
CDR3: CASSSRSGAGRASTDTQYF

J: TRBJ2-5
V: TRBV28
CDR3: CATLPFGQETQYF

J: TRBJ2-7
V: TRBV20-1
CDR3: CSARTGVASGYEQYF

J: TRBJ2-7
V: TRBV4-1
CDR3: CASSQVMGYEQYF

J: TRBJ2-7
V: TRBV20-1
CDR3: CSATEGLEQYF

J: TRBJ1-6
V: TRBV7-3
CDR3: CASSLPDPNSPLHF

J: TRBJ2-5
V: TRBV4-1
CDR3: CASSQSDMTAQYF

J: TRBJ2-2
V: TRBV7-6
CDR3: CASSSRQGWGGELFF

J: TRBJ2-7
V: TRBV3-1
CDR3: CASSQEGLAGPNCEQYF

J: TRBJ1-5
V: TRBV27
CDR3: CASSPILPGPQHF

J: TRBJ2-2
V: TRBV27
CDR3: CASSLVTSVNTGELFF

J: TRBJ1-3
V: TRBV15
CDR3: CATSRDRGTGNTIYF

J: TRBJ2-7
V: TRBV4-3
CDR3: CASSQGGSYEQYF

J: TRBJ2-1
V: TRBV27
CDR3: CASSLASGDNEQFF